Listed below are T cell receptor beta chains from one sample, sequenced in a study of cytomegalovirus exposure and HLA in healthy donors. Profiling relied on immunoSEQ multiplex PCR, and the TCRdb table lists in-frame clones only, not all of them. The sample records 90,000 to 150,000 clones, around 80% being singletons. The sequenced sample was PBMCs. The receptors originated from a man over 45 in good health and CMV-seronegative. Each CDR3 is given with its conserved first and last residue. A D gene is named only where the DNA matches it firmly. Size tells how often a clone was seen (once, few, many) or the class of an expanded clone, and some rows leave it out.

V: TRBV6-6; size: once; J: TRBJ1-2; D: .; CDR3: CASSQITGTHYGYTF; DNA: TGTGCCAGCAGTCAAATTACAGGGACGCACTATGGCTACACCTTC
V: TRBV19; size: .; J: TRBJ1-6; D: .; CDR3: CASSTGTYNSPLHF; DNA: TGTGCCAGTAGTACCGGGACCTATAATTCACCCCTCCACTTT
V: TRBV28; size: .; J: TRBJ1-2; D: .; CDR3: CASREDGLYGYTF; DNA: TGTGCCAGCCGGGAAGACGGACTCTATGGCTACACCTTC
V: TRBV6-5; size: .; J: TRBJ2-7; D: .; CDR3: CASSTPDGQREQYF; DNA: TGTGCCAGCAGTACCCCTGATGGCCAGCGTGAGCAGTACTTC
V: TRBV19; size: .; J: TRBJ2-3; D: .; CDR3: CASSFLLSDTQYF; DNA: TGTGCCAGTAGTTTCTTACTCTCAGATACGCAGTATTTT
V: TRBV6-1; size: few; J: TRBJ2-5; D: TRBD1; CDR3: CASSIGDREKETQYF; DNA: TGTGCCAGCAGCATAGGCGACAGGGAGAAAGAGACCCAGTACTTC
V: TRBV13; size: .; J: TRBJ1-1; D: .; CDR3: CASSWVGGTEAFF; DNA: TGTGCCAGCAGCTGGGTCGGGGGCACTGAAGCTTTCTTT
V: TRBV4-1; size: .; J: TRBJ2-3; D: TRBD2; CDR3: CASSQEPSGGATDTQYF; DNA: TGCGCCAGCAGCCAAGAGCCCAGCGGGGGGGCCACAGATACGCAGTATTTT
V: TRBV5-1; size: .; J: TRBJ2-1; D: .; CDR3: CASSLAPHERRRNEQFF; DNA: TGCGCCAGCAGCTTGGCCCCCCACGAGCGGCGGCGGAATGAGCAGTTCTTC
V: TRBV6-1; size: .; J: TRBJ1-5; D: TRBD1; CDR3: CAIRYGTVNQPQHF; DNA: TGTGCCATCCGTTACGGGACAGTCAATCAGCCCCAGCATTTT
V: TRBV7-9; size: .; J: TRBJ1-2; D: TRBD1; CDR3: CASSLNRDRGYGYTF; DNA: TGTGCCAGCAGCTTAAACCGGGACAGGGGTTATGGCTACACCTTC
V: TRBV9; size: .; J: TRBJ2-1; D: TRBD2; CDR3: CASSVEGLAGKQFF; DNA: TGTGCCAGCAGCGTAGAGGGACTAGCGGGGAAGCAGTTCTTC
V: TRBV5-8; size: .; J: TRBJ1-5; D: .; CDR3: CASSFGQGINQPQHF; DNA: TGTGCCAGCAGCTTTGGGCAGGGGATCAATCAGCCCCAGCATTTT
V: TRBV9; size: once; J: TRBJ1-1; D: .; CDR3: CASSVQANTEAFF; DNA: TGTGCCAGCAGCGTGCAGGCCAACACTGAAGCTTTCTTT
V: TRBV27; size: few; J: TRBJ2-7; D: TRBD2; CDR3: CASSLGPSGSHEQYF; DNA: TGTGCCAGCAGTTTAGGGCCTAGCGGGAGCCACGAGCAGTACTTC
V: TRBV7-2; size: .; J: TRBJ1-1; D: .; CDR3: CASSADRNTEAFF; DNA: TGTGCCAGCAGCGCCGACAGAAACACTGAAGCTTTCTTT
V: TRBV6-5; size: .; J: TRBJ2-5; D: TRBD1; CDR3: CASSLQGAPKETQYF; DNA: TGTGCCAGCAGTCTACAGGGGGCGCCCAAAGAGACCCAGTACTTC
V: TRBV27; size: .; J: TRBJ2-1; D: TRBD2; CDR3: CASSFLSGTSYNEQFF; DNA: TGTGCCAGCAGTTTTCTTAGCGGGACCTCCTACAATGAGCAGTTCTTC
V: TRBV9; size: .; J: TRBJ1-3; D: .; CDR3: CASSVTESFGNTIYF; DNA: TGTGCCAGCAGCGTAACAGAAAGCTTTGGAAACACCATATATTTT
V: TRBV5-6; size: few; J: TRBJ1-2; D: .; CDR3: CASSFPLSFYGYTF; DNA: TGTGCCAGCAGCTTTCCGTTATCCTTCTATGGCTACACCTTC
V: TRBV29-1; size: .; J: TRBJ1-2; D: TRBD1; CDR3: CSVEEQGNYGYTF; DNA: TGCAGCGTTGAAGAACAGGGGAACTATGGCTACACCTTC
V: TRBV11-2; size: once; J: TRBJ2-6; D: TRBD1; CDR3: CASSRTGGTSGANVLTF; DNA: TGTGCCAGCAGCAGAACAGGGGGCACCTCTGGGGCCAACGTCCTGACTTTC
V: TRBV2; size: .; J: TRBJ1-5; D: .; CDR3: CASSSGVSNQPQHF; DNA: TGTGCCAGCAGTTCAGGGGTGAGCAATCAGCCCCAGCATTTT
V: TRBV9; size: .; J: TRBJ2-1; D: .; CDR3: CASSVTAVSYNEQFF; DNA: TGTGCCAGCAGCGTAACGGCGGTCTCCTACAATGAGCAGTTCTTC
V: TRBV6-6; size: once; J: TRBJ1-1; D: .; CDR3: CASSLIEGAGEAFF; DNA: TGTGCCAGCAGTCTAATCGAAGGGGCTGGAGAAGCTTTCTTT
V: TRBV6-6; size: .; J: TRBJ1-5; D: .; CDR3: CASSPSTGYSNQPQHF; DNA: TGTGCCAGCAGCCCTTCTACAGGTTATAGCAATCAGCCCCAGCATTTT
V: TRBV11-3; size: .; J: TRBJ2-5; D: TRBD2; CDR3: CASSLTSRSRAQYF; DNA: TGTGCCAGCAGCTTGACTAGCCGAAGTAGGGCCCAGTACTTC
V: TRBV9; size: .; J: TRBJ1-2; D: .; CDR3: CASSVGRLGYTF; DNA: TGTGCCAGCAGCGTAGGGCGGTTAGGCTACACCTTC
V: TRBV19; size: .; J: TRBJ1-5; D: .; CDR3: CASKGRDNNQPQHF; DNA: TGTGCCAGTAAGGGCCGGGACAACAATCAGCCCCAGCATTTT
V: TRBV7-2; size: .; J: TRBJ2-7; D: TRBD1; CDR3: CASSLAGTGAYEQYF; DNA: TGTGCCAGCAGCTTGGCCGGGACAGGGGCCTACGAGCAGTACTTC
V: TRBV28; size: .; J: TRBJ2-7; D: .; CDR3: CASTGRGFYEQYF; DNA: TGTGCCAGCACTGGCAGGGGTTTCTACGAGCAGTACTTC
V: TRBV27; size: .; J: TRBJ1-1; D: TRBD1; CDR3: CASSLEGANTEAFF; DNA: TGTGCCAGCAGTTTAGAGGGGGCGAATACTGAAGCTTTCTTT
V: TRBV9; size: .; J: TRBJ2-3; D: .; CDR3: CASSPLSEGTDTQYF; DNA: TGTGCCAGCAGCCCCCTTTCGGAGGGTACAGATACGCAGTATTTT
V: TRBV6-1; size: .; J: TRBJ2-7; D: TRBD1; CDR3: CASSDTTGGYEQYF; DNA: TGTGCCAGCAGTGATACCACAGGGGGCTACGAGCAGTACTTC
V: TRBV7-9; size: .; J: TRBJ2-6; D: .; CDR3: CASSPRLEAGGANVLTF; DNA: TGTGCCAGCAGCCCGAGACTAGAAGCCGGGGGGGCCAACGTCCTGACTTTC
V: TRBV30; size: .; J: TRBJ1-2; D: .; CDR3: CAWSVIGGHGYTF; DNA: TGTGCCTGGAGTGTAATAGGGGGTCATGGCTACACCTTC
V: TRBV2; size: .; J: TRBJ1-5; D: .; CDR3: CASSEQAGGNQPQHF; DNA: TGTGCCAGCAGTGAACAAGCCGGGGGCAATCAGCCCCAGCATTTT
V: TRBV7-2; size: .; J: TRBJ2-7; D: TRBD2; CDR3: CASSLALAGGEQYF; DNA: TGTGCCAGCAGCTTAGCACTAGCGGGAGGAGAGCAGTACTTC
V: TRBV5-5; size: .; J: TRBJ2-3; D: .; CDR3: CASNLAGSTDTQYF; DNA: TGTGCCAGCAACCTTGCGGGGAGCACAGATACGCAGTATTTT
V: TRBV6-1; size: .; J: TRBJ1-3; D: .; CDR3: CASSDGQPYSGNTIYF; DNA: TGTGCCAGCAGTGACGGACAGCCTTACTCTGGAAACACCATATATTTT
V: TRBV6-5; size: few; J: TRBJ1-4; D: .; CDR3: CASSSGQYAEKLFF; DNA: TGTGCCAGCAGTTCCGGACAGTACGCGGAAAAACTGTTTTTT
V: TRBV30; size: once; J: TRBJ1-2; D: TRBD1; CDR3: CAKTGGHYGYTF; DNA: TGTGCCAAAACAGGGGGCCACTATGGCTACACCTTC
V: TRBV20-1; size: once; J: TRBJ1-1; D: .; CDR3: CSAEGDGEAFF; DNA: TGCAGTGCTGAGGGGGACGGTGAAGCTTTCTTT
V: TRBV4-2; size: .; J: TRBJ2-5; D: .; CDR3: CASRVVESQETQYF; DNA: TGTGCCAGCAGGGTGGTAGAGTCCCAAGAGACCCAGTACTTC
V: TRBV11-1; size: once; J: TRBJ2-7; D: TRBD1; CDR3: CASSLWGQGFYEQYF; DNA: TGTGCCAGCAGCTTATGGGGACAGGGGTTCTACGAGCAGTACTTC
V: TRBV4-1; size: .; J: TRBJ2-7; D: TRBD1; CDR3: CASSQLGQATYEQYF; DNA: TGCGCCAGCAGCCAGTTAGGACAGGCAACCTACGAGCAGTACTTC
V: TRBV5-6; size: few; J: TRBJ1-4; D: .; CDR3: CASSLGRDTNEKLFF; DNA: TGTGCCAGCAGCTTGGGCAGGGATACTAATGAAAAACTGTTTTTT
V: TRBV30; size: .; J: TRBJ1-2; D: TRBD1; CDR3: CAWSAGRGWHGYTF; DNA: TGTGCCTGGAGCGCCGGCAGGGGGTGGCATGGCTACACCTTC
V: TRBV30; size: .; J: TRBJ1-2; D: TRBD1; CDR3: CAWSVRGQGVSGYTF; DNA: TGTGCCTGGAGTGTCCGAGGACAGGGGGTTAGTGGCTACACCTTC